Sequencing of this TCR beta chain was carried out in a study of Ad26.COV2.S vaccination and SARS-CoV-2 variants. Findings and caveats of the study: Vaccinees displayed broader spike-specific TCR repertoires than placebo recipients. Across vaccine and placebo recipients, the breadth of non-spike TCRs was similar.

Comment on this clone: Its target is not known.

Treatment indicated: around 19 received Ad26.COV2.S at low or high dose, single or two shots; about 5 received placebo; per-sample allocation not given. Samples came from day 63 after the first vaccine or placebo injection. Clones were sequenced by immunoSEQ multiplex PCR, and TCRdb holds only the in-frame ones, with some missing. The sample gives 350,000 to 500,000 clones, more than 80% of which show up once; roughly an eighth is in the top ten. The CDR3 consists of 16 residues. Germline V gives CDR1 LGHNA, CDR2 YSLEER. With V trimmed by 0 bases and J by 4 bases, 8 bases remained unmatched. The sample here was peripheral blood, taken in a trial of Ad26.COV2.S vaccine versus placebo. V gene TRBV4-3 combines with J gene TRBJ2-7; 8 bases map to TRBD1. The source of this sequence is a person between 18 and 65 years old who received the Ad26.COV2.S COVID-19 vaccine or a placebo. CDR3 DNA: TGCGCCAGCAGCCAAGATCGGTCAGGGGGCGGGTACGAGCAGTACTTC. It encodes CASSQDRSGGGYEQYF.